The 19 T cell receptor beta chains given below trace back to one sample, sequenced in a study of blood T cell repertoires in COVID-19. Only in-frame clones appear in the TCRdb table, and some are missing; sequencing was by immunoSEQ multiplex PCR. The data contain about 200,000 clones, around 85% of them singletons. Source material: peripheral blood. The receptors come from a woman over 75 with acute or convalescent COVID-19.

This clone showed up just once. The V call is TRBV5-4, the J call TRBJ1-3; no reliable D call. The CDR3 is made up of 12 amino acids. The germline V gene has CDR1 SGHNT and CDR2 YYREEE (reference sequence). V shed 4 bases and J shed 2 bases, with 4 bases lying between them. CDR3 sequence: CASSLAGNTIYF. The CDR3 DNA is TGTGCCAGCAGCCTTGCTGGAAACACCATATATTTT.

This clone appeared a single time. The chain has TRBV5-8 and TRBJ1-5; a possible D gene is TRBD1 (5 bases). The CDR3 length is 14 residues. CDR1 is SGHTS and CDR2 is YDEGEE in the germline V gene. The germline V and J ends were trimmed by 1 base and 6 bases, with 11 bases remaining between them. In nucleotides, the CDR3 is TGTGCCAGCAGCTTGATGGGGGGGGTTCAGCCCCAGCATTTT. This sequence encodes CASSLMGGVQPQHF.

The chain has TRBV6-6 and TRBJ2-3; 8 nucleotides line up with TRBD1. V shed 2 bases and J 2 bases; nucleotides not matched to a gene: 3. Germline V CDR1 and CDR2: MNHNY, SVGAGI (reference sequence). This CDR3 comprises 15 residues. This CDR3 reads CASSYTGGDTDTQYF. In DNA, the CDR3 is TGTGCCAGCAGTTACACAGGGGGTGACACAGATACGCAGTATTTT.

The chain links TRBV12-3 or TRBV12-4 to TRBJ1-5, with a tentative D call TRBD1 (6 bases). The CDR3 runs 12 residues. V was shortened by 7 bases and J by 11 bases, with 15 bases between the two germline ends. The CDR3 here is CASTSGGTTQHF. The CDR3 DNA follows: TGTGCCAGCACCTCGGGGGGCACTACCCAGCATTTT.

The chain has TRBV2 and TRBJ2-1, with 11 bases fitting TRBD1. This CDR3 has 13 amino acids. Germline CDR1 and CDR2: SNHLY and FYNNEI. The ends lost 10 bases at V and 6 bases at J; junction bases unmatched: 5. The CDR3 loop is CANTGTGGNEQFF. The DNA of the CDR3 is TGTGCCAACACCGGGACAGGGGGCAATGAGCAGTTCTTC.

The chain combines TRBV5-1 with TRBJ1-1; TRBD1 aligns across 9 bases. Germline V CDR1 and CDR2: SGHRS, YFSETQ. Trimming at V came to 4 bases and at J to 3 bases, leaving 7 bases not matched to a gene. The CDR3 has 15 residues. The chain's CDR3 is CASSPQTGGDTEAFF. Written as DNA, the CDR3 is TGCGCCAGCAGCCCCCAGACAGGGGGAGACACTGAAGCTTTCTTT.

This clone was observed many times. This chain links TRBV30 with TRBJ1-2; D is possibly TRBD1 (6 bases). Germline V gives CDR1 GTSNPN, CDR2 SVGIG (reference sequence). The CDR3 covers 14 residues. Trimming took off 5 bases at V and 6 bases at J, with 19 bases between the two ends. CDR3 region: CAWGYGGGFDGYTF. The CDR3, as DNA: TGTGCCTGGGGTTATGGCGGGGGCTTCGATGGCTACACCTTC.

This chain uses TRBV14 with TRBJ2-3; TRBD2 agrees at 9 bases. The CDR3 runs 16 residues. Looked up from germline, CDR1 is SGHDN and CDR2 is FVKESK. Trimming at V came to 4 bases and at J to 0 bases, leaving 5 bases not matched to a gene. The CDR3 sequence is CASSRHSGSSTDTQYF. CDR3 DNA sequence: TGTGCCAGCAGCCGACATAGCGGGAGTAGCACAGATACGCAGTATTTT.

This clone was counted between two and nine times. CDR3 loop: CASSLSGTGSYGYTF. CDR3 nucleotides: TGTGCCAGCAGTTTATCGGGAACAGGATCTTATGGCTACACCTTC. The V gene is TRBV27, the J gene TRBJ1-2; D is possibly TRBD1 (5 bases). The CDR3 length is 15 residues. Germline V CDR1 and CDR2: MNHEY, SMNVEV (reference sequence). V lost 0 bases and J 5 bases, leaving 13 bases between the germline ends.

The genes are TRBV2 and TRBJ2-1, with D possibly being TRBD1 (5 bases). The V gene lost 7 bases and the J gene lost 7 bases, with 5 bases spanning the gap. The germline V gene encodes CDR1 SNHLY and CDR2 FYNNEI. This CDR3 has 10 residues. The CDR3 sequence is CASKGNEQFF. CDR3 in DNA: TGTGCCAGCAAGGGGAATGAGCAGTTCTTC.

The chain combines TRBV6-1 with TRBJ1-2; D gene unclear. Germline loops: CDR1 MNHNS, CDR2 SASEGT. With 0 bases removed from V and 6 bases from J, the gap between germline ends came to 8 bases. The CDR3 contains 13 residues. Here the CDR3 DNA reads TGTGCCAGCAGTGAAGCCCCCGGGGATGGCTACACCTTC. This codes for CASSEAPGDGYTF.

V gene TRBV28 combines with J gene TRBJ1-5; 7 nucleotides match TRBD1. J lost 5 bases, V lost 6 bases, and 7 bases had no gene match. Germline V lookup: CDR1 MDHEN, CDR2 SYDVKM. The CDR3 loop spans 14 amino acids. The CDR3 DNA is TGTGCCAGCAGCCACCAGACAGGGCATCAGCCCCAGCATTTT. Protein product: CASSHQTGHQPQHF.

The V call is TRBV11-2, the J call TRBJ1-6; 7 bases match TRBD1. The CDR3 totals 14 residues. The germline gives CDR1 SGHAT, CDR2 FQNNGV. With V trimmed by 5 bases and J by 8 bases, 6 bases remained unmatched. The CDR3 coding sequence is TGTGCCAGCAGCCACCGGGACAGACATTCACCCCTCCACTTT. Protein product: CASSHRDRHSPLHF.

This chain's CDR3 is CASSRQGARWGGELFF. CDR3 DNA sequence: TGTGCCAGCAGCCGACAGGGGGCGCGGTGGGGCGGGGAGCTGTTTTTT. J is TRBJ2-2 and V is TRBV2; 10 bases align to TRBD1. The germline V gene has CDR1 SNHLY and CDR2 FYNNEI. This CDR3 spans 16 amino acids. The V gene end was trimmed by 6 bases and the J gene end by 7 bases; junction bases not matched to a gene: 11.

The V call is TRBV21-1, the J call TRBJ1-2; the tabulated D call, TRBD1, remains unverified against the DNA. TRBV21-1 is labeled a pseudogene. The CDR3 sequence is 13 residues long. The CDR3 bases are TGTGCCAGCAGGAGGACACCTAACTATGGCTACACCTTC. Translated: CASRRTPNYGYTF.

The chain is built from TRBV5-6 and TRBJ1-5, with a possible D match to TRBD1 (5 bases). Trimming left V 4 bases short and J 0 bases short, with 8 bases between. Germline assignment: CDR1 SGHDT and CDR2 YYEEEE. This CDR3 spans 14 amino acids. CDR3 protein: CASSMGLSNQPQHF. The CDR3 DNA sequence: TGTGCCAGCAGCATGGGACTTAGCAATCAGCCCCAGCATTTT.

The chain employs TRBV2 and TRBJ1-2; the D gene is possibly TRBD1 (6 bases). The CDR3 consists of 14 residues. Trimming stripped 5 bases from V and 4 bases from J, with 14 bases between. Germline CDR1 reads SNHLY; CDR2 reads FYNNEI. This CDR3 reads CASSRDTVTYGYTF. DNA of the CDR3: TGTGCCAGCAGTAGGGACACAGTAACCTATGGCTACACCTTC.

V gene TRBV11-2 combines with J gene TRBJ2-7; D may be TRBD2 (6 bases). Germline V gene lookup returns CDR1 SGHAT and CDR2 FQNNGV. Trimming stripped 6 bases from V and 0 bases from J, with 21 bases between. This CDR3 has 17 residues. In DNA form, the CDR3 reads TGTGCCAGCAGAGCGGTCTCGGGGGTCAGGAGCTCCTACGAGCAGTACTTC. Amino acid sequence: CASRAVSGVRSSYEQYF.

This clone was detected only a few times. The chain carries TRBV9 and TRBJ2-5, with no clear D. The CDR3 length is 13 residues. Between the trimmed V and J ends, which lost 2 bases and 7 bases, there was a span of 12 bases. The germline V gene has CDR1 SGDLS and CDR2 YYNGEE. This chain's CDR3 is CASSVDTETTQYF. The DNA of the CDR3 is TGTGCCAGCAGCGTCGATACAGAGACGACCCAGTACTTC.